The 27 T cell receptor beta chains presented below share a single source sample, sequenced in a study of blood T cell repertoires in COVID-19. Method: immunoSEQ multiplex PCR; TCRdb's copy keeps in-frame clones and lacks some. The sample lists some 150,000 clones, roughly 87% seen once, with 1.5% to 2% in the top ten. Material: peripheral blood. The source is a woman aged 45 to 65 with acute or convalescent COVID-19.

This clone was picked up one time. The chain couples TRBV29-1 to TRBJ1-4; a possible D gene is TRBD1 (6 bases). The CDR3 consists of 13 residues. V lost 5 bases and J 4 bases, leaving 11 bases between the germline ends. Germline V lookup: CDR1 SQVTM, CDR2 ANQGSEA. The CDR3 sequence is CSVLGGFNEKLFF. In DNA form, the CDR3 reads TGCAGCGTTCTAGGGGGATTTAATGAAAAACTGTTTTTT.

Regarding this clone: Other DNA sequences from this sample encode an identical CDR3 as well. The J gene is TRBJ2-2, the V gene TRBV6-5; D is ambiguous. The germline gives CDR1 MNHEY, CDR2 SVGAGI. Deletions cut 10 bases from V and 0 bases from J, with 15 bases between. This CDR3 spans 15 amino acids. DNA of the CDR3: TGTGCCACGCTAAAACTATTCGCGAACACCGGGGAGCTGTTTTTT. Encoded protein: CATLKLFANTGELFF.

The V and J genes are TRBV6-2 or TRBV6-3 and TRBJ1-2, with D hard to call. The length of the CDR3 is 12 residues. Trimming shortened V by 4 bases and J by 8 bases, and 11 bases separated the two germline ends. Germline assignment: CDR1 MNHEY and CDR2 SVGEGT. CDR3 coding DNA: TGTGCCAGCAGTTTCTACACGGGGGGCTACACCTTC. Its protein product is CASSFYTGGYTF.

The J gene is TRBJ2-7, the V gene TRBV6-2 or TRBV6-3, with D tentatively TRBD1 (5 bases). CDR3 length: 14 amino acids. CDR1 and CDR2 from the germline V gene are MNHEY and SVGEGT. With 2 bases removed from V and 4 bases from J, the gap between germline ends came to 12 bases. The CDR3 reads CASSYDQGKYEQYF. CDR3 DNA sequence: TGTGCCAGCAGTTACGATCAGGGCAAGTACGAGCAGTACTTC.

The V gene is TRBV10-3, the J gene TRBJ1-1; 10 positions match TRBD1. Germline CDR1 is ENHRY and CDR2 is SYGVKD. V shed 4 bases and J 0 bases; nucleotides not matched to a gene: 5. The CDR3 has 16 amino acids. The CDR3, as DNA: TGTGCCATCAGTGTGGACAGGGGGGTTATGAACACTGAAGCTTTCTTT. This encodes CAISVDRGVMNTEAFF.

The chain combines TRBV4-3 with TRBJ2-2; D not certain. This CDR3 region has 15 residues. In germline, CDR1 is LGHNA, CDR2 YSLEER. Trimming took 1 base from V and 6 from J, leaving 12 bases between them. CDR3 sequence: CASSQGSTSSGELFF. CDR3 coding DNA: TGCGCCAGCAGCCAAGGTTCCACAAGTTCCGGGGAGCTGTTTTTT.

V and J are TRBV27 and TRBJ2-1, with D possibly matching TRBD2 (6 bases). Trimming stripped 6 bases from V and 0 bases from J, with 12 bases between. The CDR3 covers 15 residues. Germline assignment: CDR1 MNHEY and CDR2 SMNVEV (reference sequence). For the CDR3, the DNA is TGTGCCAGCAGGGAGGGAATCGGCTCCTACAATGAGCAGTTCTTC. Translating it yields CASREGIGSYNEQFF.

As to this clone: Compared with germline, one end of the junction differs, possibly owing to a read error. The V gene is TRBV10-2, the J gene TRBJ2-2; TRBD2 aligns across 8 bases. Germline CDR1 reads WSHSY; CDR2 reads SAAADI. The CDR3 length is 14 residues. The CDR3 region is CASRESGGTGELFF. CDR3 bases: TGCGCCAGCAGGGAGTCGGGAGGGACCGGGGAGCTGTTTTTT.

The chain has TRBV27 and TRBJ2-7; D possibly corresponds to TRBD1 (5 bases). V lost 8 bases and J 0 bases, leaving 14 bases between the germline ends. Per the germline V gene, CDR1 is MNHEY and CDR2 is SMNVEV (reference sequence). The CDR3 covers 14 residues. The CDR3 reads CASGDSIFSYEQYF. The CDR3 DNA is TGTGCCAGCGGAGACAGTATCTTCTCCTACGAGCAGTACTTC.

The chain has TRBV12-5 and TRBJ2-1, with 9 bases identical to TRBD1. The CDR3 totals 15 residues. Trimming took 5 bases from V and 6 from J; bases not matched to a gene: 8. CDR1 is LGHNT, CDR2 FRNRAP, per germline. The CDR3 DNA reads as TGTGCTAGTGGTCCTCCACAGGGGGCGGGCAATGAGCAGTTCTTC. It specifies CASGPPQGAGNEQFF.

The V call is TRBV14, the J call TRBJ1-3; D call uncertain. Germline CDR1 reads SGHDN; CDR2 reads FVKESK. V was shortened by 3 bases and J by 4 bases, with 13 bases between the two germline ends. CDR3 size: 15 residues. The CDR3 loop is CASSHLQSFGNTIYF. The DNA for the CDR3 is TGTGCCAGCAGCCATTTACAGAGTTTCGGAAACACCATATATTTT. Looking up the rest from reference TRBV14 and TRBJ1-3 gives the full variable domain: EAGVTQFPSHSVIEKGQTVTLRCDPISGHDNLYWYRRVMGKEIKFLLHFVKESKQDESGMPNNRFLAERTGGTYSTLKVQPAELEDSGVYFCASSHLQSFGNTIYFGEGSWLTVV.

The chain carries TRBV10-3 and TRBJ1-5, with 7 bases aligning to TRBD1. V trimming: 6 bases; J trimming: 0 bases; junction bases outside the gene matches: 5. This CDR3 is built from 15 residues. CDR1 and CDR2 from the germline V gene are ENHRY and SYGVKD. Here the CDR3 reads CAISRDRLSNQPQHF. DNA for the CDR3: TGTGCCATCAGCCGGGACAGACTTAGCAATCAGCCCCAGCATTTT.

This sequence joins TRBV11-1 and TRBJ2-3; the match to TRBD2 covers 8 bases. The CDR3 spans 16 residues. Germline CDR1 reads SGHAT; CDR2 reads FQDESV (reference sequence). J was trimmed by 5 bases and V by 1 base; bases with no gene match: 8. In DNA form, the CDR3 reads TGTGCCAGCAGCTTAGGAACCCGGGGGGGCCTAGATACGCAGTATTTT. Translating gives CASSLGTRGGLDTQYF.

This chain uses TRBV24-1 with TRBJ2-5; 7 nucleotides match TRBD2. This CDR3 is 13 amino acids long. Germline CDR1 reads KGHDR; CDR2 reads SFDVKD. With 7 bases clipped from V and 4 bases from J, the junction kept 5 bases outside the gene matches. The CDR3 DNA is TGTGCCACCAGAGGGACTAATTCAGAGACCCAGTACTTC. Translation: CATRGTNSETQYF.

The genes are TRBV11-3 and TRBJ2-5; possible D gene TRBD2, 6 bases. V dropped 0 bases and J dropped 5 bases, with 16 bases sitting between them. This CDR3 contains 16 residues. Germline CDR1 SGHNT, CDR2 YENEEA. CDR3: CASSLESGGEAETQYF. As DNA, the CDR3 is TGTGCCAGCAGCTTAGAATCGGGTGGGGAGGCGGAGACCCAGTACTTC.

This clone was seen a single time. V gene TRBV6-5 combines with J gene TRBJ2-3, with D possibly being TRBD2 (5 bases). This CDR3 region has 14 residues. V was cut by 7 bases and J by 4 bases, with 15 bases left in between. Germline CDR1 MNHEY, CDR2 SVGAGI. The CDR3 DNA sequence: TGTGCCAGCACCCGTGGGAGAGCCCCAGATACGCAGTATTTT. Encoded protein: CASTRGRAPDTQYF.

The chain recombines TRBV7-2 with TRBJ2-3; 9 bases are shared with TRBD2. J gave up 5 bases and V 8 bases, and 14 bases lay outside the gene matches. Germline CDR1 SGHTA, CDR2 FQGNSA. This CDR3 contains 16 residues. DNA of the CDR3: TGTGCCAGCTCCCTAAGAGTAGCGGGGGCGGGAGATACGCAGTATTTT. Residues: CASSLRVAGAGDTQYF.

The V and J genes are TRBV18 and TRBJ2-7; no reliable D call. Trimming left V 0 bases short and J 0 bases short, with 9 bases between. CDR3 size: 15 residues. Germline lookup yields CDR1 KGHSH and CDR2 LQKENI. The CDR3 reads CASSPPAGSSYEQYF. CDR3 nucleotide sequence: TGTGCCAGCTCACCACCGGCAGGCAGCTCCTACGAGCAGTACTTC.

The CDR3 is CASSGGTMNTEAFF. The CDR3 DNA follows: TGTGCCAGCAGCGGGGGCACCATGAACACTGAAGCTTTCTTT. V gene TRBV11-2 combines with J gene TRBJ1-1; a weak D match, TRBD1 (6 bases). V was pared by 5 bases and J by 0 bases, with 10 bases between. This CDR3 has 14 residues. Germline loops: CDR1 SGHAT, CDR2 FQNNGV.

V usage is TRBV12-5 and J usage is TRBJ2-1; TRBD1 matches 8 bases. Looked up from germline, CDR1 is LGHNT and CDR2 is FRNRAP. V trimming: 1 base; J trimming: 2 bases; junction bases outside the gene matches: 4. CDR3 size: 16 residues. CDR3 protein: CASGLDGTGAYNEQFF. In DNA, the CDR3 is TGTGCTAGTGGTTTGGACGGGACAGGAGCCTACAATGAGCAGTTCTTC.

The chain combines TRBV21-1 with TRBJ1-6; the table names TRBD1, a call not compared with the DNA. TRBV21-1 is a pseudogene locus. The CDR3 has 19 amino acids. Here the CDR3 DNA reads TGTGCCAGCAGCAATATTTCCCAGGTGTCCGCCAAAGATAATTCACCCCTCCACTTT. Encoded protein: CASSNISQVSAKDNSPLHF.

The genes are TRBV4-2 and TRBJ2-5, with D uncertain. V shed 1 base and J shed 5 bases, with 8 bases lying between them. The CDR3 loop spans 13 amino acids. CDR1 and CDR2 (germline): LGHNA, YNFKEQ. CDR3 residues: CASSQGSAETQYF. As DNA, the CDR3 is TGTGCCAGCAGCCAAGGGAGTGCGGAGACCCAGTACTTC.

As concerns this clone: The same CDR3 can be traced to other DNA sequences in this sample. CDR3 coding DNA: TGTGCCAGCAGCCAGGGGGGTTATGGCTACACCTTC. It encodes CASSQGGYGYTF. The rearrangement joins TRBV3-1 (or the pseudogene TRBV3-2) to TRBJ1-2; possibly TRBD1 for D (5 bases). V dropped 3 bases and J dropped 5 bases, with 7 bases sitting between them. The CDR3 runs to 12 residues. Per germline, CDR1 LGHDT and CDR2 YNNKEL (reference sequence).

The chain has TRBV20-1 and TRBJ1-5; D is uncertain. Between the trimmed V and J ends, which lost 3 bases and 2 bases, there was a span of 11 bases. The CDR3 covers 14 residues. Germline V lookup: CDR1 DFQATT, CDR2 SNEGSKA (reference sequence). The CDR3 nucleotides are TGCAGTGCTAGTCTTGGGAGGGGCAATCAGCCCCAGCATTTT. It translates to CSASLGRGNQPQHF.

V usage is TRBV4-1 and J usage is TRBJ1-2; D is unresolved. Germline V gives CDR1 MGHRA, CDR2 YSYEKL. With 2 bases removed from V and 0 bases from J, the gap between germline ends came to 13 bases. The CDR3 extends over 16 amino acids. The CDR3 DNA reads TGCGCCAGCAGCCAAATGAGTTATACAGCTAACTATGGCTACACCTTC. Translation: CASSQMSYTANYGYTF.

This rearrangement joins TRBV4-1 to TRBJ1-4, with a possible D match to TRBD1 (5 bases). The V end lost 2 bases, the J end lost 3 bases, and 10 bases lay between the germline ends. This CDR3 has 15 amino acids. Germline CDR1 is MGHRA and CDR2 is YSYEKL. CDR3 amino acids: CASSQTQGANEKLFF. CDR3 coding DNA: TGCGCCAGCAGCCAAACTCAGGGCGCTAATGAAAAACTGTTTTTT.

The genes are TRBV2 and TRBJ2-1; perhaps TRBD2 as D (6 bases). The CDR3 totals 14 residues. V lost 9 bases to trimming and J lost 4 bases, with 16 bases between them. Germline V gives CDR1 SNHLY, CDR2 FYNNEI. The CDR3 loop is CASGTSTSYNEQFF. CDR3 in DNA: TGTGCCAGTGGGACTTCCACTTCATACAATGAGCAGTTCTTC.